This T cell receptor (beta chain) was captured in a study of blood T cell repertoires in COVID-19. Study overall: The origin of the acute and convalescent COVID-19 samples was the United States, Italy and Spain. PBMCs, B-cell-depleted T cells, or T cells were the source of the cDNA or gDNA that made up the material.

Authors' methods: By means of reference gene primer amplification, nucleated cell counts were estimated. Profiled with immunoSEQ multiplex PCR; TCRdb holds only in-frame clones, not every one. Clone size and V and J calls were adopted from that table, with D and trimming inferred from the DNA. The sample comprises some 120,000 clones, more than 75% of which are singletons, and 1.5% to 1.9% rests with the top ten. This CDR3 has 14 residues. Trimming removed 8 bases from V and 2 bases from J; junction bases left unmatched: 7. Germline loops: CDR1 WSHSY, CDR2 SAAADI. The V gene is TRBV10-2, the J gene TRBJ2-7, with 9 bases identical to TRBD1. The specimen sequenced was peripheral blood. The clonotype comes from a human donor in a cohort sampled during active COVID-19. CDR3 bases: TGCGCCAGCTTCCCGGGACAGGGCCCCTACGAGCAGTACTTC. Its translation: CASFPGQGPYEQYF.